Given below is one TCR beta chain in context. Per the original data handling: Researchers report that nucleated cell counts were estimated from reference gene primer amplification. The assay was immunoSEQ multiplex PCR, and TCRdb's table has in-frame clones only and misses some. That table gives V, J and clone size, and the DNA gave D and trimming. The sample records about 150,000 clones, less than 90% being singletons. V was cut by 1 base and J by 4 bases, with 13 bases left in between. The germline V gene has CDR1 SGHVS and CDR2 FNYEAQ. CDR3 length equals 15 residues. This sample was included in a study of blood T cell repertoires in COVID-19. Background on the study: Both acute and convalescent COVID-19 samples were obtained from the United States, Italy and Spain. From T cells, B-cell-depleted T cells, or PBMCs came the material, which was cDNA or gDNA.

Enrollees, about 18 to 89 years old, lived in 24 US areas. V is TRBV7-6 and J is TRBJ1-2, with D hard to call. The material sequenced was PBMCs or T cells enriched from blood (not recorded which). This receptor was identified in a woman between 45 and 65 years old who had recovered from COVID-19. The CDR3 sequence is CASSLVPLNSYGYTF. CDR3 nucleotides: TGTGCCAGCAGCTTAGTCCCCTTGAACAGCTATGGCTACACCTTC.